Included here is one T cell receptor beta chain sequence, with context. Trimming left V 4 bases short and J 4 bases short, with 7 bases between. CDR1 and CDR2 (germline): ENHRY, SYGVKD. This CDR3 has 13 amino acids. In the original workflow: Amplification from reference gene primers served as the basis for estimated nucleated cell counts. TCRdb's table, derived via immunoSEQ multiplex PCR, lists solely in-frame clones and lacks some. The V and J calls and the clone size are those of that table, but D and trimming were determined from the DNA. The data show around 300,000 clones, with 70% to 90% seen just once and approximately 11% held by the top ten. This sample stems from a study of blood T cell repertoires in COVID-19. About the research overall: Specimens from acute and convalescent COVID-19 originated in the United States, Italy and Spain. The analysed material was cDNA or gDNA that came from T cells, B-cell-depleted T cells, or PBMCs.

The sequence was collected from a woman between 70 and 85 years old with acute or convalescent COVID-19. Sequencing used peripheral blood. The rearrangement links TRBV10-3 to TRBJ2-2; weak D call: TRBD1 (5 bases). The CDR3 reads CAISGGGTGELFF. In DNA, the CDR3 is TGTGCCATCAGTGGGGGCGGCACCGGGGAGCTGTTTTTT.